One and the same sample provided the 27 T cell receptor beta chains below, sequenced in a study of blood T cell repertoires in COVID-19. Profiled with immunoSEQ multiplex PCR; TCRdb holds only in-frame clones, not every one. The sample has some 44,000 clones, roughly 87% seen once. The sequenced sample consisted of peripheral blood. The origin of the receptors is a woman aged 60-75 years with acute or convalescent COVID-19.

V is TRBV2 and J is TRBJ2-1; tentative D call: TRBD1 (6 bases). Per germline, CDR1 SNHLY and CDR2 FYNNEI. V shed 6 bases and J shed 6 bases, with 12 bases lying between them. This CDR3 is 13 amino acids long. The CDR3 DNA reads TGTGCCAGCAGGCAGGGGTACGGCAATGAGCAGTTCTTC. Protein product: CASRQGYGNEQFF. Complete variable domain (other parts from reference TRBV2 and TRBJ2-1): EPEVTQTPSHQVTQMGQEVILRCVPISNHLYFYWYRQILGQKVEFLVSFYNNEISEKSEIFDDQFSVERPDGSNFTLKIRSTKLEDSAMYFCASRQGYGNEQFFGPGTRLTVL.

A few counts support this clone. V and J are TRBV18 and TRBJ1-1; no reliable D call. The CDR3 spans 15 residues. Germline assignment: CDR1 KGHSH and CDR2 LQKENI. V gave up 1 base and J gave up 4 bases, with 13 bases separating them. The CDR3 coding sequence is TGTGCCAGCTCACCACGCGAGGGCGTGAGCACTGAAGCTTTCTTT. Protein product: CASSPREGVSTEAFF.

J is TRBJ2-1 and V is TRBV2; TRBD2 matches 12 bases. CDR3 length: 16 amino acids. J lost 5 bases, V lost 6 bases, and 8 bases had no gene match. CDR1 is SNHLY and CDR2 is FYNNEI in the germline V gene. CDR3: CASSALLAGGDNEQFF. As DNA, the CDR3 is TGTGCCAGCAGCGCATTACTAGCGGGGGGAGACAATGAGCAGTTCTTC.

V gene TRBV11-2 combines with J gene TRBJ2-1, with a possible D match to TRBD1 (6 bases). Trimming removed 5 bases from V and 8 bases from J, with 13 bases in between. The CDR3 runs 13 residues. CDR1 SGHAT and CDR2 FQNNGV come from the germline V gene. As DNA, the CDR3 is TGTGCCAGCAGCCGCGACAGGCTTTATGAGCAGTTCTTC. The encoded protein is CASSRDRLYEQFF.

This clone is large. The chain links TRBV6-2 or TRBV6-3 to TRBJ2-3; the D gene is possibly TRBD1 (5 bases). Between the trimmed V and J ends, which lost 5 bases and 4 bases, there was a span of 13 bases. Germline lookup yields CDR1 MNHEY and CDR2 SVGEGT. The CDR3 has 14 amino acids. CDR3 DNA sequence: TGTGCCAGCAGTGGGGTGCAGGGCTCAGATACGCAGTATTTT. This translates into CASSGVQGSDTQYF.

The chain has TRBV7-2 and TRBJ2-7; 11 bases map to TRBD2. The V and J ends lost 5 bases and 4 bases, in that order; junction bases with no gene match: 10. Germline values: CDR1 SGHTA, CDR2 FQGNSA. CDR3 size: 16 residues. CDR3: CASSADSGGAGYEQYF. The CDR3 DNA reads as TGTGCCAGCAGCGCCGATAGCGGGGGGGCCGGTTACGAGCAGTACTTC.

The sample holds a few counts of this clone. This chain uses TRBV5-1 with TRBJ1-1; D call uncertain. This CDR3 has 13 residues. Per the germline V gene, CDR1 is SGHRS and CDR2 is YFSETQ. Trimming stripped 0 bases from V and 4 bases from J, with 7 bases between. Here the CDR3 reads CASSLGTGTEAFF. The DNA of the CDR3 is TGCGCCAGCAGCTTGGGAACGGGCACTGAAGCTTTCTTT.

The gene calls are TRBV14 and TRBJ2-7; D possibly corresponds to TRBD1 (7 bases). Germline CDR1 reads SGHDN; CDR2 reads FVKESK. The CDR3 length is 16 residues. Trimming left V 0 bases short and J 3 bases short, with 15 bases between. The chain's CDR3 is CASSQDLPGGSYEQYF. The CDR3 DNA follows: TGTGCCAGCAGCCAAGATCTGCCAGGGGGGAGCTACGAGCAGTACTTC.

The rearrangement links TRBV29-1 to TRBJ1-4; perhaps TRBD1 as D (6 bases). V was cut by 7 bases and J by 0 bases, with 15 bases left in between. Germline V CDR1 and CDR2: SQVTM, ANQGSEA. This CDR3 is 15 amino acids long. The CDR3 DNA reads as TGCAGCGCCACGGGACACCGTTCAACTAATGAAAAACTGTTTTTT. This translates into CSATGHRSTNEKLFF.

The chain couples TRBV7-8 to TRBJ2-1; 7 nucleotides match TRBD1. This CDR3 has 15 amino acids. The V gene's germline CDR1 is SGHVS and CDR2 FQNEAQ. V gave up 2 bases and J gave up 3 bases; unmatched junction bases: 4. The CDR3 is CASSLNRGFYNEQFF. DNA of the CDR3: TGTGCCAGCAGCTTAAACAGGGGTTTCTACAATGAGCAGTTCTTC.

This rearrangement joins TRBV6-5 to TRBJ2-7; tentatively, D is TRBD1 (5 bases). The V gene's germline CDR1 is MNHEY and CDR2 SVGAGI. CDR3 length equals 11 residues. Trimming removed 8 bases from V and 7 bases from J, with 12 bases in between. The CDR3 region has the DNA TGTGCCAGCCTTGGGGCAGGGGAGCAGTACTTC. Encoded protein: CASLGAGEQYF.

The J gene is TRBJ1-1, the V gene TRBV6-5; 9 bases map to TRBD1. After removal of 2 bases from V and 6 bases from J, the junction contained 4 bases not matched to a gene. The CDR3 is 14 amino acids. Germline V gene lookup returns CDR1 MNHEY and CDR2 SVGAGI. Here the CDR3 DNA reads TGTGCCAGCAGTTACGACAGGGGGGAATCTGAAGCTTTCTTT. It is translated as CASSYDRGESEAFF.

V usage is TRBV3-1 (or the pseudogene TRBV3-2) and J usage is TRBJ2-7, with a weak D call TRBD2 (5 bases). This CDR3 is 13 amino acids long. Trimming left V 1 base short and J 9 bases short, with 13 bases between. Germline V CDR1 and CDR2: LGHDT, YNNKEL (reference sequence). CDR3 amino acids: CASSQGSSILQYF. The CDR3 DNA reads TGTGCCAGCAGCCAAGGCTCTAGCATATTGCAGTACTTC.

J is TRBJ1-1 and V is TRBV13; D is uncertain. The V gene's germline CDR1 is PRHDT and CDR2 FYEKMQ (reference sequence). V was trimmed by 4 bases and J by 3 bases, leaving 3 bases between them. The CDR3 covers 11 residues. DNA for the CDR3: TGTGCCAGCAGCTCTGACACTGAAGCTTTCTTT. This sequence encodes CASSSDTEAFF.

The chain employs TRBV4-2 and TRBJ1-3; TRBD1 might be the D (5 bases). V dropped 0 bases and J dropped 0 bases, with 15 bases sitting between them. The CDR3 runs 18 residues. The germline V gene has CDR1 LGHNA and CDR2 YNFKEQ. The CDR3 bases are TGTGCCAGCAGCCAAGATCCCCCGGGGGGGAGCTCTGGAAACACCATATATTTT. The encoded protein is CASSQDPPGGSSGNTIYF.

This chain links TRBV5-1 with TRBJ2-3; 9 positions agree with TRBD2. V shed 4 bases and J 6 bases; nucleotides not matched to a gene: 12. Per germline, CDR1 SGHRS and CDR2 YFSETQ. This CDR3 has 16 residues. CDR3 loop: CASSIGLASRRDTQYF. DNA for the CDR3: TGCGCCAGCAGCATCGGACTAGCGAGTCGCCGGGATACGCAGTATTTT.

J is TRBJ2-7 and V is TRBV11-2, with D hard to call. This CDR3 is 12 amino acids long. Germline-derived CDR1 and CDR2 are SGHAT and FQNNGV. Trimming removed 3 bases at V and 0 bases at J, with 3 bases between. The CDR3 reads CASSFFSYEQYF. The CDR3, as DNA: TGTGCCAGCAGCTTCTTCTCCTACGAGCAGTACTTC.

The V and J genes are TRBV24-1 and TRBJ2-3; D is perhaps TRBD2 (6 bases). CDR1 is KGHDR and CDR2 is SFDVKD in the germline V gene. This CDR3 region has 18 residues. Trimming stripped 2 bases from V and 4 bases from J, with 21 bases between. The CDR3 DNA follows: TGTGCCACCAGTGATTCCCGTACTAGCCTACGCTTGGCAGATACGCAGTATTTT. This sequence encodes CATSDSRTSLRLADTQYF.

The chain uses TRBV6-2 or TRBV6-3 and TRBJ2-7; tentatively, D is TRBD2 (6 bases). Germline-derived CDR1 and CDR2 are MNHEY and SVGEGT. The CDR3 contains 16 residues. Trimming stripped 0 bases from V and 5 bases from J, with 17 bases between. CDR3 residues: CASSYSPDYNTHEQYF. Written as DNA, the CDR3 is TGTGCCAGCAGTTACTCCCCGGACTACAACACCCACGAGCAGTACTTC.

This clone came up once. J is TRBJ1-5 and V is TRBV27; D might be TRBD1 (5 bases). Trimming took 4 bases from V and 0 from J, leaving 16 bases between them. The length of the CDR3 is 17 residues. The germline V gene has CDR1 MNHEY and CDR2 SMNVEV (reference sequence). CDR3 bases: TGTGCCAGCAGTTGGACCATGCAGGGTCGTAGCAATCAGCCCCAGCATTTT. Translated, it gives CASSWTMQGRSNQPQHF.

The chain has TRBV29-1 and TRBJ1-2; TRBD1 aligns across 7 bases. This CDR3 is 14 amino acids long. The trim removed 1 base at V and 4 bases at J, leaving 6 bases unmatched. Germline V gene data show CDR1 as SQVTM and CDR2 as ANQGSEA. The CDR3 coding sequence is TGCAGCGTTGAAGCCCCGGGACAGTTCTATGGCTACACCTTC. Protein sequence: CSVEAPGQFYGYTF.

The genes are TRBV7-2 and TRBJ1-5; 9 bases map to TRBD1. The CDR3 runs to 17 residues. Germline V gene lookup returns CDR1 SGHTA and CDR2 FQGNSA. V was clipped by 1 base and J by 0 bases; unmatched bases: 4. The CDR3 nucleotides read TGTGCCAGCAGCTTAGGGGGACAGGGAGTTAGCAATCAGCCCCAGCATTTT. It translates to CASSLGGQGVSNQPQHF.

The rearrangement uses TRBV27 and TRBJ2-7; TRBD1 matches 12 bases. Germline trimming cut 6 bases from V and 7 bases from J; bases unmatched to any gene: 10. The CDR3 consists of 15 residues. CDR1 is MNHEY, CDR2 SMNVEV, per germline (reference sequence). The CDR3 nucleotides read TGTGCCAGCAGACGACAGGGACAGGGGGCTTGGGAGCAGTACTTC. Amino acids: CASRRQGQGAWEQYF.

Written as DNA, the CDR3 is TGTGCCAGTAGTCAAACGACAGGGGGGCATGAAAAACTGTTTTTT. Its translation: CASSQTTGGHEKLFF. The J gene is TRBJ1-4, the V gene TRBV19; 9 bases agree with TRBD1. The CDR3 spans 15 residues. Per germline, CDR1 LNHDA and CDR2 SQIVND (reference sequence). With 5 bases clipped from V and 6 bases from J, the junction kept 7 bases outside the gene matches. The complete variable domain, with remaining parts taken from reference TRBV19 and TRBJ1-4, reads DGGITQSPKYLFRKEGQNVTLSCEQNLNHDAMYWYRQDPGQGLRLIYYSQIVNDFQKGDIAEGYSVSREKKESFPLTVTSAQKNPTAFYLCASSQTTGGHEKLFFGSGTQLSVL.

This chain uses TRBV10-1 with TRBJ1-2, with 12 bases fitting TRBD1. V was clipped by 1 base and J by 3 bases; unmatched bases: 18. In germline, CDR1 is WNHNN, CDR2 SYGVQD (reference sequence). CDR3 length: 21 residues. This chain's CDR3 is CASSELYMFRDRGHMHYGYTF. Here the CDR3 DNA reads TGCGCCAGCAGTGAGTTGTACATGTTCCGGGACAGGGGGCATATGCACTATGGCTACACCTTC.

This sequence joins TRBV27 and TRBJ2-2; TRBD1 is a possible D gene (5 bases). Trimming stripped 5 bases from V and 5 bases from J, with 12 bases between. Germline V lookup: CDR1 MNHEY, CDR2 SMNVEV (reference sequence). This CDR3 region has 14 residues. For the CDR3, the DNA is TGTGCCAGCAGTAGCCAGGGTCGGACCGGGGAGCTGTTTTTT. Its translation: CASSSQGRTGELFF.

The CDR3, as DNA: TGTGCCATCAGTCGACCTTCGGGGGAAGCTTTCTTT. Its translation is CAISRPSGEAFF. The chain is built from TRBV10-3 and TRBJ1-1; D is unclear. This CDR3 has 12 residues. Germline CDR1 and CDR2: ENHRY and SYGVKD. V lost 5 bases to trimming and J lost 8 bases, with 12 bases between them.